The following is a TCR beta chain sequence with its context. Antigen specificity is unknown. This record comes from a study of blood T cells in healthy people across ages. Study outcomes and limitations: Samples with more naive T cells showed higher observed beta diversity. Unknown donor CMV status possibly confounded expanded clonotype changes.

Germline V lookup: CDR1 DFQATT, CDR2 SNEGSKA (reference sequence). This CDR3 comprises 15 residues. Trimming removed 6 bases from V and 0 bases from J, with 16 bases in between. Primed by a sample-barcoded 5' primer and a J-beta primer mix, a second PCR proceeded for about 6 to 12 cycles. TCRdb itself ran the 5' RACE reads through MiXCR, one entry per CDR3 protein. The table lists over 1,200,000 distinct CDR3 sequences, approximately 60% of them singletons, with under 8.5% in the top ten. Sequenced: blood. The chain recombines TRBV20-1 with TRBJ2-3, with a possible D match to TRBD2 (6 bases). The sequence was collected from a man between 18 and 35 years old in good health. CDR3 protein: CSARSLADSTDTQYF. CDR3 nucleotides: TGCAGTGCCAGGTCATTAGCGGATAGCACAGATACGCAGTATTTT.